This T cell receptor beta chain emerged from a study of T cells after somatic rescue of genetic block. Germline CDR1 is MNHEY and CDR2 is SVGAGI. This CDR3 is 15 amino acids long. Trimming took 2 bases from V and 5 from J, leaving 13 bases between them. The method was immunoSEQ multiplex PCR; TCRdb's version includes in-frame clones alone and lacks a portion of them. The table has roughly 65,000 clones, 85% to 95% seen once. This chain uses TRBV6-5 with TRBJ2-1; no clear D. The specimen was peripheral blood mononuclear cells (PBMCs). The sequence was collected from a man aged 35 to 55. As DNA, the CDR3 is TGTGCCAGCAGTTACGACCGCCGCACGAACAATGAGCAGTTCTTC. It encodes CASSYDRRTNNEQFF.